Below, one TCR beta chain is given with its context. What it binds is unknown. Time point reported: week 35, safety follow-up. In every dose of vaccine, 300 ug of mutant IDH1 20-mer peptide was given alongside topical imiquimod. The sample comes from a study of a mutant IDH1 vaccine in newly diagnosed glioma. About the research overall: Onset of vaccination occurred 4-6 weeks following radiotherapy alone, or with temozolomide cycles.

Study-wide findings and caveats: Evidence of vaccine-induced immune responses was documented in around 93% of patients.

Here immunoSEQ multiplex PCR was the method, and the copy in TCRdb shows in-frame clones only, minus some. Counted here are some 30,000 clones, 79% occurring once; the ten biggest clones make up approximately 8.5%. CDR1 is SGHVS and CDR2 is FNYEAQ in the germline V gene. This CDR3 is built from 13 residues. Trimming took off 4 bases at V and 7 bases at J, with 13 bases between the two ends. The gene calls are TRBV7-6 and TRBJ1-1; D is ambiguous. The sequence derives from a woman under 40 with glioma. Some clones in this sample may be carry-over from other donors' samples. Sequenced here: PBMCs, sampled from a glioma patient whose treatment included an IDH1 peptide vaccine. CDR3 in DNA: TGTGCCAGCAGCTCGTCCCGGACGGATGAAGCTTTCTTT. Amino acids: CASSSSRTDEAFF.